This T cell receptor beta chain was identified during a study of shared clonotypes between healthy human individuals. Regarding the study as a whole: Across a handful of donors, naive CD4 shared around 5%, naive CD8 more than 3%, memory CD4 roughly 2.4%, memory CD8 0.4% to 0.5%.

Note on this clone: What it binds is unknown.

The healthy adult donors were HIV-negative and reported no recent acute infections or vaccinations. The ends were cut back, 3 bases at V and 2 bases at J, with 13 bases in the middle. Germline CDR1 MNHNS, CDR2 SASEGT. CDR3 size: 16 residues. A deep-level run was used for the assay. It was across several immunoSEQ plates that each subset's genomic DNA was evenly split. The assay was immunoSEQ multiplex PCR, and TCRdb's table has in-frame clones only and misses some. The table records some 2,000,000 clones, approximately 94% of them present only once. This clonotype was sampled from a man between 18 and 29 years old in good health. The chain employs TRBV6-1 and TRBJ2-2; D call uncertain. The material sequenced was naive CD4+ T cells sorted from blood. Stated subset: CD45RA+ positively selected. CDR3 sequence: CASSEVLGGNTGELFF. In DNA, the CDR3 is TGTGCCAGCAGTGAGGTATTAGGCGGCAACACCGGGGAGCTGTTTTTT.